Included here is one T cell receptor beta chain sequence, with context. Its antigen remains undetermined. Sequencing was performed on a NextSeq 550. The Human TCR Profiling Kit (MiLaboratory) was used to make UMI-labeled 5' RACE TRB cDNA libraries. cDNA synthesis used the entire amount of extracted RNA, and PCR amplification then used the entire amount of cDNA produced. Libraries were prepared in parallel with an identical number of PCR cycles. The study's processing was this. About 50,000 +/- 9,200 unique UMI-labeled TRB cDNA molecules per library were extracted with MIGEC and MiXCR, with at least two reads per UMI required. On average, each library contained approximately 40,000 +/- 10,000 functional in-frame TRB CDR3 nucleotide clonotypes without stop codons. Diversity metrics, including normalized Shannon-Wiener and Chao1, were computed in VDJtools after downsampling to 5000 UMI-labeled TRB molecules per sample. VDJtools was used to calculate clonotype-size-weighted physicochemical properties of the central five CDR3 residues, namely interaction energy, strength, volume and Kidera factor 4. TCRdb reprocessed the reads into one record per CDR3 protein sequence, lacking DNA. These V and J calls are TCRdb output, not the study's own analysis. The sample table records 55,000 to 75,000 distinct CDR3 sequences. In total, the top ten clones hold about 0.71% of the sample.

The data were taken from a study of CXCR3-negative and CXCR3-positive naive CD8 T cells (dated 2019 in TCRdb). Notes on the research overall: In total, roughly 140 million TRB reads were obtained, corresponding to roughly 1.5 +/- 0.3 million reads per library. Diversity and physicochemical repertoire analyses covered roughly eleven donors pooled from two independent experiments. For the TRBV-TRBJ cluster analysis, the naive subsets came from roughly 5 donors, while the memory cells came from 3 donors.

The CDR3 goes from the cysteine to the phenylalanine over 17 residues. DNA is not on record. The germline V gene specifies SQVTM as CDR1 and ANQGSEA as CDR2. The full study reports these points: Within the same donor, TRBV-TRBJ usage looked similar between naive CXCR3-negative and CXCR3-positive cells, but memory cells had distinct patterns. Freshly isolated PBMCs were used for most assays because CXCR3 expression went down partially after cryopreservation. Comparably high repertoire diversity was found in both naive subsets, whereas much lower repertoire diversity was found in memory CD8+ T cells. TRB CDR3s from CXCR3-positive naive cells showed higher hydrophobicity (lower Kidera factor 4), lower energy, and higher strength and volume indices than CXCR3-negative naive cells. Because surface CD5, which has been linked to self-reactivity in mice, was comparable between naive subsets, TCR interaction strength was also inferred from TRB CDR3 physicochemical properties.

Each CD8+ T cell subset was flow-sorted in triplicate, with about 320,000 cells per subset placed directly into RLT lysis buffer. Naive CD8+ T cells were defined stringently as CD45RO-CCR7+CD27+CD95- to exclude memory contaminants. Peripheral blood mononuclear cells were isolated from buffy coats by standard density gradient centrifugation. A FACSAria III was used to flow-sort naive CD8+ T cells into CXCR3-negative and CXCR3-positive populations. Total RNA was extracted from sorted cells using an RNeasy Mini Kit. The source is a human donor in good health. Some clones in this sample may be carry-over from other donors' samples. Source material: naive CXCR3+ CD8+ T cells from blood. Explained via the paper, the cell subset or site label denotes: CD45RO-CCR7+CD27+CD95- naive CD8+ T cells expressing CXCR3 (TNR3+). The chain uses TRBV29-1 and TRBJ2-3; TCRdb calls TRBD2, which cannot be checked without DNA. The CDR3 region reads CSVDGLAGGLSTDTQYF.